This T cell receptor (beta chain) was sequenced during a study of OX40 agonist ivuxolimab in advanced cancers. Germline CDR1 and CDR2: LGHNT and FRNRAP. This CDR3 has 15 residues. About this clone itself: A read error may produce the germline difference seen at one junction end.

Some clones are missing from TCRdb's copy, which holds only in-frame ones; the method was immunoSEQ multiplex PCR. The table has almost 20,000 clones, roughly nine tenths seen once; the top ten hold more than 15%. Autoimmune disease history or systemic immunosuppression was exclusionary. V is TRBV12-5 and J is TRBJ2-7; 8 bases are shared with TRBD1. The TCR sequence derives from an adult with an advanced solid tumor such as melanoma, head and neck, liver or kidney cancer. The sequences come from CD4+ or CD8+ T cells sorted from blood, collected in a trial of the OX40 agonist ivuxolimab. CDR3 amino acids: CASGSMDRDSNEQYF. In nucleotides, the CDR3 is TGTGCTAGTGGTTCCATGGACAGGGACTCCAACGAGCAGTACTTC.